This T cell receptor (beta chain) comes out of a study of read filtering for tumor transcriptome and immune sequencing. Overall study: Transcriptome libraries were built from DNase-treated RNA. Overall study findings and caveats: Even smaller IR-seq throughput identified most shared clonotypes. The CD138-negative fraction was mixed bone marrow immune cells, not pure T cells.

This library used approximately 0.4 ug RNA and molecular barcoded adaptors spanning alpha/delta and beta/gamma chains. A single record per CDR3 protein comes from TCRdb applying MiXCR to the reads. This table has about 37,000 distinct CDR3 sequences, over 9.5% appearing once. This clonotype was picked up many times. Its specificity is not known. Trimming removed 1 base from V and 6 bases from J, with 2 bases in between. This CDR3 has 11 amino acids. Germline CDR1 WSHSY, CDR2 SAAADI. The sequenced sample was a population of CD138-negative cells sorted from bone marrow. This chain links TRBV10-2 with TRBJ2-3, with D uncertain. This clonotype was sampled from a donor over 35 with multiple myeloma. The CDR3 DNA sequence: TGCGCCAGCAGTGAGTGGGATACGCAGTATTTT. Residues: CASSEWDTQYF.